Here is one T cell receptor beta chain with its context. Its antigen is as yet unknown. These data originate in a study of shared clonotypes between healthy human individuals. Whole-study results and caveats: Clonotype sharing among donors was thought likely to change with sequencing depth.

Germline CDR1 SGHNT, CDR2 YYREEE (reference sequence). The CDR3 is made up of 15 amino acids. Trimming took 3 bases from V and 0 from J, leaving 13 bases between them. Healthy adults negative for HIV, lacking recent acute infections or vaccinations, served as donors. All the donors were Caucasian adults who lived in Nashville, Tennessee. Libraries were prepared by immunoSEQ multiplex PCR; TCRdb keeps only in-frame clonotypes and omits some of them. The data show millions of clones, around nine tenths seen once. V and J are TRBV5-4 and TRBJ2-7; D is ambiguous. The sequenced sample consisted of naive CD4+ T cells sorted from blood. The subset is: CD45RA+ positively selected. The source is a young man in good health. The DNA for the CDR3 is TGTGCCAGCAGCTCCCGGGCCTCCCCCTCCTACGAGCAGTACTTC. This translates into CASSSRASPSYEQYF.